This TCR beta chain was sequenced for a study of T cell responses to AZD1222 COVID-19 vaccine. The length of the CDR3 is 15 residues. Trimming shortened V by 5 bases and J by 12 bases, and 23 bases separated the two germline ends. Germline values: CDR1 MNHEY, CDR2 SMNVEV (reference sequence). General study points: Nearly half of unique spike-specific TCRs reportedly avoided B.1.351 and B.1.1.7 mutated regions.

Sequencing used immunoSEQ multiplex PCR; TCRdb keeps in-frame clones, though not all of them. There are more than 75,000 clones in the sample; around 90% occur only once, and about 5.2% lies in the top ten. In regard to this clone: Its target is unknown.

This sequence originates from an adult in good health. The starting material was peripheral blood, obtained on day 0 of AZD1222 vaccination. The chain uses TRBV27 and TRBJ2-1, with D possibly being TRBD2 (5 bases). CDR3 region: CASSTPRTGMGGQFF. CDR3 in DNA: TGTGCCAGCAGTACCCCAAGGACGGGGATGGGTGGGCAGTTCTTC.